This T cell receptor (beta chain) came from a study of CD4+ T cells in melanoma (dated by TCRdb to between 2021 and 2024). A note on the overall study: Neoantigen-specific CD4+ T cells in human melanoma were what the study investigated.

This clone appeared once. Its antigen target is currently unknown. The input lacks base qualities; no much larger clone sits a single base away. V and J lose 0 bases and 1 base, and a span of 3 bases separates them. Including cysteine and phenylalanine, the CDR3 has 13 amino acids. CDR3 DNA is the only sequence kept; it has 39 bases, read in frame from the first base. CDR1 SQVTM and CDR2 ANQGSEA are derived from the germline V gene. What the study reported, not specific to this receptor: The report described a correlation between neoantigen-specific CD4+ T cells and the function of CD8+ T cells, macrophages and B cells. Diverse differentiation states were reported to be shown by neoantigen-specific CD4+ T cells in melanoma.

Patients with melanoma were used as donors. Library method: the immunoSEQ multiplex PCR assay. As stored in TCRdb, this immuneACCESS dataset retains in-frame rearrangements with V and J assigned. A fraction of the clones does not appear; measured against another copy, unresolved V genes explain less than half of the discrepancy, and the remainder lacks a known reason. The sample records approximately 16,000 clones, roughly 83% of which are singletons. 5.5% to 8% of the sample is taken by the ten largest. This clonotype originated in a human donor with melanoma. The chain employs TRBV29-1 and TRBJ1-4; the D gene identity is not certain. Sequencing input: cells from a culture (not recorded whether cultured in vitro). The nucleotides read TGCAGCGTTGAAGACCAAACTAATGAAAAACTGTTTTTT. This is translated as CSVEDQTNEKLFF.